This TCR beta chain was retrieved from a study of OX40 agonist ivuxolimab in advanced cancers. About the research overall: Dose-escalation cases comprised hepatocellular carcinoma, melanoma, renal cell or head and neck cancer. From 23 to 79 years was the age range, with a mean of around 57 years, and around 83% were male. Study-wide results and caveats: Clonal expansion among partial responders at 0.1-3.0 mg/kg ranked near the lowest.

With respect to this clone: Its target is not known.

V was cut by 6 bases and J by 0 bases, with 14 bases left in between. Per the germline V gene, CDR1 is MNHEY and CDR2 is SMNVEV (reference sequence). The CDR3 spans 16 residues. Some clones are missing from TCRdb's copy, which holds only in-frame ones; the method was immunoSEQ multiplex PCR. The sample records under 85,000 clones, over 85% being singletons. The TCR was taken from an adult with an advanced solid tumor such as melanoma, head and neck, liver or kidney cancer. Sequenced material: CD4+ or CD8+ T cells sorted from blood, taken in a trial of the OX40 agonist ivuxolimab. The chain employs TRBV27 and TRBJ1-4, with no clear D. DNA for the CDR3: TGTGCCAGCAGCCCACCCCTTCAGCCAACTAATGAAAAACTGTTTTTT. It specifies CASSPPLQPTNEKLFF.